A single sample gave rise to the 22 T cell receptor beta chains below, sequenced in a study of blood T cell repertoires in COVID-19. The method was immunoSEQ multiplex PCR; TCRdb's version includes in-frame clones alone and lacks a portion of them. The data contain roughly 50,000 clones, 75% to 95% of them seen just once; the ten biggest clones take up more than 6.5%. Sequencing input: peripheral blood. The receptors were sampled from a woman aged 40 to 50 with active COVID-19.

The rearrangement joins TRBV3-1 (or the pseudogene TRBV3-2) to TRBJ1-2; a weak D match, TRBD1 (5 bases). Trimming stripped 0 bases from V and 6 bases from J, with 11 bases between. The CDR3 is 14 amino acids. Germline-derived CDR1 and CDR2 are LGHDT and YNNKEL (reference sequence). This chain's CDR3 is CASSQDYGGNGYTF. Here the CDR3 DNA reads TGTGCCAGCAGCCAAGATTACGGGGGGAATGGCTACACCTTC.

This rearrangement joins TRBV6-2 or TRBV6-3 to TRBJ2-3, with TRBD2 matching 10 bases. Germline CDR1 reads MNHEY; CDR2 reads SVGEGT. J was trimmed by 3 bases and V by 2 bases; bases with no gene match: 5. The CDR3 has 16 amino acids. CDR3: CASSYLSGGQTDTQYF. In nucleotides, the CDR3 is TGTGCCAGCAGTTACCTTAGCGGGGGGCAAACAGATACGCAGTATTTT.

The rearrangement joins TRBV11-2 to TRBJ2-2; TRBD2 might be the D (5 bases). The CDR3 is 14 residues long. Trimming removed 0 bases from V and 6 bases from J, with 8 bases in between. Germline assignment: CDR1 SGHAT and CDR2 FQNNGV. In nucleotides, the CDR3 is TGTGCCAGCAGCTTAGATCCGGGGTCCGGGGAGCTGTTTTTT. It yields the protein CASSLDPGSGELFF.

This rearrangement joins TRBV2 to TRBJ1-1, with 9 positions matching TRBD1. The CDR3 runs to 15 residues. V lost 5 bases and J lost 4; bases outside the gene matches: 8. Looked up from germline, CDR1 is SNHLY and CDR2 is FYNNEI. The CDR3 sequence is CASSRQGVIATEAFF. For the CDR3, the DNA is TGTGCCAGCAGTAGACAGGGGGTAATCGCCACTGAAGCTTTCTTT.

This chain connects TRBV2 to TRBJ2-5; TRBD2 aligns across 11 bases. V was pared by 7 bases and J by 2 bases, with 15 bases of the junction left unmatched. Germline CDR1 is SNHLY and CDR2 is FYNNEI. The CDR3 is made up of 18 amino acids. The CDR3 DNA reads TGTGCCAGCACCCAAGGGTTGCTAGCGGGGGGAGGACAAGAGACCCAGTACTTC. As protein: CASTQGLLAGGGQETQYF.

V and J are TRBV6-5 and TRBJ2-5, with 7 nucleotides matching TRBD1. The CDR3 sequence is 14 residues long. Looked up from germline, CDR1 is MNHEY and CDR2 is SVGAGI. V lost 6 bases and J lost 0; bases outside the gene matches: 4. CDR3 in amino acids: CASSYGQDQETQYF. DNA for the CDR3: TGTGCCAGCAGCTACGGACAGGACCAAGAGACCCAGTACTTC.

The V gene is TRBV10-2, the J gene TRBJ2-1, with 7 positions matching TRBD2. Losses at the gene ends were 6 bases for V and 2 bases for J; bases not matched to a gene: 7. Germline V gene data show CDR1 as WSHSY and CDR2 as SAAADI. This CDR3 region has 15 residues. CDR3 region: CASRRVGGTYNEQFF. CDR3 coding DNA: TGCGCCAGCAGGAGGGTGGGGGGGACCTACAATGAGCAGTTCTTC.

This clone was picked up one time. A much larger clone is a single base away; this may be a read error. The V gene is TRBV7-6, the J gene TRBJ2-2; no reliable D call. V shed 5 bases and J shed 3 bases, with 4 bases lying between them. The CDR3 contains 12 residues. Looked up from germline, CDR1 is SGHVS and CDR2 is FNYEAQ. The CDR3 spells CASSPDTGELFF. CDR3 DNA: TGTGCCAGCAGCCCCGACACCGGGGAGCTGTTTTTT.

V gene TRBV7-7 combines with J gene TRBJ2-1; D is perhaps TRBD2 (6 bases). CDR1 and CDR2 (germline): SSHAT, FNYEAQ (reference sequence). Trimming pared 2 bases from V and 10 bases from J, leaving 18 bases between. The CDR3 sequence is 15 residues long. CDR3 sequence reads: CASSLSGAVGGEQFF. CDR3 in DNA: TGTGCCAGCAGCTTATCTGGGGCCGTCGGGGGAGAGCAGTTCTTC. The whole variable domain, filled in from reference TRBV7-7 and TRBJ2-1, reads GAGVSQSPRYKVTKRGQDVTLRCDPISSHATLYWYQQALGQGPEFLTYFNYEAQPDKSGLPSDRFSAERPEGSISTLTIQRTEQRDSAMYRCASSLSGAVGGEQFFGPGTRLTVL.

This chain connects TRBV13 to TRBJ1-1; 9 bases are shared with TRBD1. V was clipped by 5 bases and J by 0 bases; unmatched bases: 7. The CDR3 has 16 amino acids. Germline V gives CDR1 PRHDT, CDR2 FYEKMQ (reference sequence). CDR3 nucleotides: TGTGCCAGCAGCCAGAGGACAGGGGTGATGAACACTGAAGCTTTCTTT. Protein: CASSQRTGVMNTEAFF.

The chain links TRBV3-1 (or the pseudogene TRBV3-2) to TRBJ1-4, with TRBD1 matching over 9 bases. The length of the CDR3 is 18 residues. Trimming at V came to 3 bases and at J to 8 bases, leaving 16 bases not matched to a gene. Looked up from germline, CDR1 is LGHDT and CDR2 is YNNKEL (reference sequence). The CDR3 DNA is TGTGCCAGCAGCCACGTACCGGGGGCCGGGACAGGGCAAGAAAAACTGTTTTTT. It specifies CASSHVPGAGTGQEKLFF.

The chain's CDR3 is CASSEGQGTPNEQFF. The CDR3 DNA reads TGTGCCAGCAGTGAGGGACAGGGAACCCCCAATGAGCAGTTCTTC. The chain uses TRBV6-1 and TRBJ2-1; 9 bases align to TRBD1. The CDR3 spans 15 residues. Trimming took 3 bases from V and 6 from J; bases not matched to a gene: 6. The germline V gene encodes CDR1 MNHNS and CDR2 SASEGT.

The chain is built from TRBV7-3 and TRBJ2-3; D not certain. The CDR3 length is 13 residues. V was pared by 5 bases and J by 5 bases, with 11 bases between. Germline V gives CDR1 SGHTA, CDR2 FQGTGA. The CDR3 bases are TGTGCCAGCAGCCCGCGACTGTTAGATACGCAGTATTTT. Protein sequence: CASSPRLLDTQYF.

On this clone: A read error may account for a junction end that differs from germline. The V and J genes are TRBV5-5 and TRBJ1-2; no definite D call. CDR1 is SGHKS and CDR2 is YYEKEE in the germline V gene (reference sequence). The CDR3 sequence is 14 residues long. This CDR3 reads CASSLEGSDYRYTF. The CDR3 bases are TGTGCCAGCAGCTTGGAAGGGTCAGACTATCGCTACACCTTC.

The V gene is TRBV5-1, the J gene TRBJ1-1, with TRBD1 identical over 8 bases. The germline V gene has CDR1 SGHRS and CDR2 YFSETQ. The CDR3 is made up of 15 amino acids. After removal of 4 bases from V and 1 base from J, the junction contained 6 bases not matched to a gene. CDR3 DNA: TGCGCCAGCAGCCCTGGACAGGGTGAGAACACTGAAGCTTTCTTT. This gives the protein CASSPGQGENTEAFF.

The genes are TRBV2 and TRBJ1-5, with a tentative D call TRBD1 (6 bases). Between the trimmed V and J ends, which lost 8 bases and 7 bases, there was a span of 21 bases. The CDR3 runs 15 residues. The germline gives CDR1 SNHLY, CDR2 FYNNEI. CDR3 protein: CASGPGALNGQPQHF. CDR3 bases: TGTGCCAGCGGTCCAGGGGCCCTAAACGGACAGCCCCAGCATTTT.

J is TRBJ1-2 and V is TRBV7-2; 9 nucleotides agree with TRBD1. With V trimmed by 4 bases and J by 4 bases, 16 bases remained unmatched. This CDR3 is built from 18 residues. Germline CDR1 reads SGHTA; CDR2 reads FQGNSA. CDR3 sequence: CASSSNRGGTGRSYGYTF. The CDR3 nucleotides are TGTGCCAGCAGCTCGAATAGGGGGGGGACAGGGCGTTCCTATGGCTACACCTTC.

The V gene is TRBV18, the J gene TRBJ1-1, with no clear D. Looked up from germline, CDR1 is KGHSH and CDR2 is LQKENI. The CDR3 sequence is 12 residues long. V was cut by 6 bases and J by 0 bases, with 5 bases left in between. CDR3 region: CASSQMNTEAFF. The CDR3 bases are TGTGCCAGCTCCCAAATGAACACTGAAGCTTTCTTT.

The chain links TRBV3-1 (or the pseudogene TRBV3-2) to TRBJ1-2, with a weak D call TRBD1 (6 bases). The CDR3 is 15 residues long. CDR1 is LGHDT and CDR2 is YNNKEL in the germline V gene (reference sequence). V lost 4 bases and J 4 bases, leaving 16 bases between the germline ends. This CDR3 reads CASSLGEKQGYGYTF. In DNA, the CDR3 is TGTGCCAGCAGCCTGGGGGAGAAACAGGGCTATGGCTACACCTTC.

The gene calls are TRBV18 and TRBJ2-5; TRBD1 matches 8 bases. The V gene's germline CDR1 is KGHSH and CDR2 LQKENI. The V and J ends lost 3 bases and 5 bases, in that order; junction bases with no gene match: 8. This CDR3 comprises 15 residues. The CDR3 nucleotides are TGTGCCAGCTCACCGCCGATGGACAGGGCTGAGACCCAGTACTTC. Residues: CASSPPMDRAETQYF.

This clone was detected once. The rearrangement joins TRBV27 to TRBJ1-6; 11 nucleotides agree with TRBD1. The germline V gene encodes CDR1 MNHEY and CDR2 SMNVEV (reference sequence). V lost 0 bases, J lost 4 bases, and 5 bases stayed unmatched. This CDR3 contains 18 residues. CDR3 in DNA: TGTGCCAGCAGTTTATCGGGACAGGGGGTCCTTTATAATTCACCCCTCCACTTT. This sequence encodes CASSLSGQGVLYNSPLHF.

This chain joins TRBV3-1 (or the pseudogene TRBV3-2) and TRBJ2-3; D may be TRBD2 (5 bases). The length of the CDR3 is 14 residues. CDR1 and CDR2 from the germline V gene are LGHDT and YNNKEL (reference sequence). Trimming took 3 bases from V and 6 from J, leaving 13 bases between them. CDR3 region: CASSHPGKGDTQYF. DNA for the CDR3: TGTGCCAGCAGCCACCCGGGGAAAGGGGATACGCAGTATTTT.